This T cell receptor beta chain was profiled in a study of Ad26.COV2.S vaccination and SARS-CoV-2 variants (dated by TCRdb to the early 2020s). The study in broad terms: Donors in the vaccine arm were drawn from COV1001, a phase I-IIa trial of Ad26.COV2.S in healthy adults that was multicentre, randomized, double-blind and placebo-controlled. Blinding of investigators to trial group allocation was maintained during experiments and outcome assessment. Dosing of Ad26.COV2.S was intramuscular, at either 5x10^10 or 1x10^11 viral particles, delivered as one shot or as two shots spaced 56 days apart. Trial participants were randomized into five groups of five: low-dose or high-dose Ad26.COV2.S given once or twice, or placebo on both occasions. The specificity and breadth of SARS-CoV-2-reactive T cell receptors after Ad26.COV2.S vaccination were assessed by TCRbeta repertoire sequencing. The TCR-sequenced set comprised around 30 samples: approximately 20 Ad26.COV2.S vaccine recipients, 5 placebo recipients and 8 SARS-CoV-2 convalescent individuals.

Remarks on this clone: No antigen is known for it. Base qualities are not provided; no much larger clone lies one nucleotide away.

This specimen's treatment or condition label, per the study, means: about 20 received Ad26.COV2.S at low or high dose, single or two shots; a few received placebo; per-sample allocation not given. Repertoires of vaccine and placebo recipients were sequenced from samples taken on day 63 after the first injection. In Cohort 1b, 25 to 30 adults aged 18-55 years were enrolled at a single site in Boston, USA, between 29 July and 7 August 2020. Ad26.COV2.S was a replication-incompetent adenovirus type 26 vector expressing a prefusion-stabilized SARS-CoV-2 spike protein from the original Wuhan strain. CDR1 and CDR2 are read off the germline V gene as SNHLY and FYNNEI. Spanning cysteine to phenylalanine, the CDR3 consists of 16 amino acids. Only the CDR3 part of the read is kept: 48 bases, read in frame from the first base. The junction carries 22 bases between V and J, which are trimmed by 11 bases and 0 bases respectively.

The immunoSEQ Assay was the method used to sequence TCRbeta CDR3 regions. After extraction, genomic DNA underwent amplification by bias-controlled multiplex PCR, followed by high-throughput sequencing. The authors' analysis ran thus. To quantify the absolute abundance of each unique TCRbeta CDR3 region, sequences were collapsed and filtered. T cell fraction was estimated by normalizing TCRbeta template counts to usable DNA, with usable DNA measured through amplification of reference genes found in all nucleated cells. Repertoire TCRs were annotated as SARS-CoV-2-specific by exact matching of V gene, CDR3 amino acid sequence and J gene to a known reactive TCR set. The reference SARS-CoV-2 TCR set was derived from MIRA and filtered for enrichment in COVID-19-positive ImmuneCODE repertoires, a step that removed public or cross-reactive TCRs. Using the MIRA antigens, annotated TCRs were further analysed by specific ORF or by position within an ORF. Breadth was defined as the number of annotated unique rearrangements divided by the total number of unique productive rearrangements, and depth was defined as the summed frequency of the annotated unique rearrangements. Group comparisons of TCR breadth used two-sided Wilcoxon rank-sum tests. In TCRdb, the immuneACCESS table is reduced to in-frame sequences with V and J assigned. These tables do not hold every clone; where another copy was compared, an unresolved V gene accounts for under half, and the others remain unexplained. The DNA was the basis for D and trimming; V, J and clone size are from that table. The sample table lists about 370,000 clones, more than 85% of them with a count of one. The ten most abundant clones make up 3.5% of the sample.

The paper as a whole reports these results and caveats: Substantial breadth of spike-specific CD8+ and CD4+ T cell responses was reported after vaccination. According to the authors, total T cell responses may have been underestimated by the TCR breadth and depth analyses. The study was not powered to compare responses between vaccine doses or regimens. Vaccine and placebo recipients had similar non-spike TCR breadth, a finding consistent with the vaccine containing only spike. Spike-specific TCR breadth was higher in Ad26.COV2.S recipients than in placebo recipients (P = 0.0014).

The chain was built from TRBV2 and TRBJ1-1, with TRBD1 as a weak D call on 5 bases. This clonotype originated in a person aged 18-60 years who received the Ad26.COV2.S COVID-19 vaccine or a placebo. The sequenced sample was peripheral blood, obtained in a trial of Ad26.COV2.S vaccine versus placebo. The nucleotide sequence reads as follows: TGTGCCCAGGACAATAAGGCCACAATTATGAACACTGAAGCTTTCTTT. This translates into CAQDNKATIMNTEAFF.